In its sample, the clone carrying this T cell receptor beta chain was seen once. Its cognate antigen is unknown. These data originate in a study of cytomegalovirus exposure and HLA in healthy donors. Looked up from germline, CDR1 is SGHKS and CDR2 is YYEKEE (reference sequence). Trimming took 3 bases from V and 9 from J, leaving 16 bases between them. The CDR3 has 14 residues. Whole-study findings and limits: The study put some 150 TCR beta chains on its list as cytomegalovirus-associated. Later findings reportedly placed an Asian-associated ancestry cluster below the approximately 630-donor mean for N-insertions. Earlier analysis yielded a pattern in which most TCR beta V segments were productive about 90% or about 30% of the time.

PCR involved 60 Vbeta and 13 Jbeta primers. Clones were sequenced by immunoSEQ multiplex PCR, and TCRdb holds only the in-frame ones, with some missing. This table has 200,000 or so clones, over 75% appearing once. The chain employs TRBV5-5 and TRBJ1-5; D might be TRBD1 (6 bases). The sequence was obtained from a woman in her 30s in good health and CMV-seronegative. Input material: PBMCs. The CDR3 nucleotides read TGTGCCAGCAGCTGGGGCGGGGGACACCGGCCCCAGCATTTT. Amino acid sequence: CASSWGGGHRPQHF.